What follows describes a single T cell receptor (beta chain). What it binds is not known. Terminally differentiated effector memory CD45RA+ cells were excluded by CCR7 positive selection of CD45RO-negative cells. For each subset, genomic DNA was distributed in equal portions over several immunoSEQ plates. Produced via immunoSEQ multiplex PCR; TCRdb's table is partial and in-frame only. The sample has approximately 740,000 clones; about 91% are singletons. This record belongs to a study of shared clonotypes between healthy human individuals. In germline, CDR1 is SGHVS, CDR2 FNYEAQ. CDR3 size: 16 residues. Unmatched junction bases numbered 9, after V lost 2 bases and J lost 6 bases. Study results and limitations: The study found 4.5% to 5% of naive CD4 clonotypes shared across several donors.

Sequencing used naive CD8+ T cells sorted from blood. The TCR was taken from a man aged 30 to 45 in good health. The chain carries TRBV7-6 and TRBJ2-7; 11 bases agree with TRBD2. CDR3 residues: CASSLKDTSGSPEQYF. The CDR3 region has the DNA TGTGCCAGCAGCTTAAAGGATACTAGCGGGAGTCCCGAGCAGTACTTC.